A single sample gave rise to the 25 T cell receptor beta chains below, sequenced in a study of cytomegalovirus exposure and HLA in healthy donors. With 60 Vbeta and 13 Jbeta primers, the PCR was carried out. The data were produced by immunoSEQ multiplex PCR, yet TCRdb's version contains in-frame clones alone and is incomplete. Found here are around 100,000 clones, roughly 68% of them singletons; the top ten hold around 2.2%. The sequencing sample was made of PBMCs. These receptors all come from a woman aged 25 to 39 in good health and CMV-seronegative.

This clone showed up just once. One junction end disagrees with the germline gene, perhaps due to a read error. This chain uses TRBV11-3 with TRBJ2-7; TRBD1 matches 7 bases. Germline values: CDR1 SGHNT, CDR2 YENEEA. This CDR3 has 13 residues. The CDR3 coding sequence is TGTGCCAGCAGCCTAGAGACAGGGAACGAGCAGTACTTC. It yields the protein CASSLETGNEQYF.

This chain joins TRBV5-6 and TRBJ2-5, with 12 nucleotides matching TRBD2. The V gene end was trimmed by 3 bases and the J gene end by 1 base; junction bases not matched to a gene: 1. Germline assignment: CDR1 SGHDT and CDR2 YYEEEE. The CDR3 loop spans 15 amino acids. CDR3 nucleotides: TGTGCCAGCAGCTGGACTAGCGGGACCCAAGAGACCCAGTACTTC. This encodes CASSWTSGTQETQYF.

The chain links TRBV5-1 to TRBJ1-4; TRBD1 matches 8 bases. The CDR3 covers 15 residues. V lost 3 bases and J lost 7; bases outside the gene matches: 8. The germline gives CDR1 SGHRS, CDR2 YFSETQ. CDR3 sequence reads: CASSSSGGASEKLFF. The CDR3 coding sequence is TGCGCCAGCAGCTCCTCAGGGGGCGCGAGTGAAAAACTGTTTTTT.

J is TRBJ2-7 and V is TRBV7-6; TRBD2 is a possible D gene (6 bases). Deletions cut 1 base from V and 6 bases from J, with 10 bases between. The CDR3 loop spans 13 amino acids. Germline lookup yields CDR1 SGHVS and CDR2 FNYEAQ. The CDR3 DNA reads TGTGCCAGCAGCTTAGGGCAGGAGGGCGAGCAGTACTTC. It is translated as CASSLGQEGEQYF.

The V call is TRBV27, the J call TRBJ2-5; 7 positions agree with TRBD1. The germline V gene encodes CDR1 MNHEY and CDR2 SMNVEV (reference sequence). V trimming: 4 bases; J trimming: 5 bases; junction bases outside the gene matches: 16. The CDR3 totals 17 residues. CDR3 sequence (DNA): TGTGCCAGCAGTTACGCTCTAAGGGGGCGGAATTTGGAGACCCAGTACTTC. Protein sequence: CASSYALRGRNLETQYF.

The chain links TRBV7-9 to TRBJ2-2; TRBD2 is a possible D gene (6 bases). Germline assignment: CDR1 SEHNR and CDR2 FQNEAQ (reference sequence). The ends were cut back, 4 bases at V and 6 bases at J, with 15 bases in the middle. The CDR3 extends over 15 amino acids. CDR3 bases: TGTGCCAGCAGCTCGGCGGGGAGAGATCCCGGGGAGCTGTTTTTT. Translated, it gives CASSSAGRDPGELFF.

There are a few counts of this clone. V gene TRBV19 combines with J gene TRBJ2-5; TRBD2 matches at 7 bases. Germline CDR1 and CDR2: LNHDA and SQIVND (reference sequence). The CDR3 spans 14 residues. V lost 3 bases to trimming and J lost 3 bases; unmatched junction nucleotides: 4. The CDR3: CASSITSDKETQYF. CDR3 nucleotides: TGTGCCAGTAGTATTACTAGCGACAAAGAGACCCAGTACTTC. Based on the CDR3 plus reference TRBV19 and TRBJ2-5, the full variable domain is DGGITQSPKYLFRKEGQNVTLSCEQNLNHDAMYWYRQDPGQGLRLIYYSQIVNDFQKGDIAEGYSVSREKKESFPLTVTSAQKNPTAFYLCASSITSDKETQYFGPGTRLLVL.

This chain connects TRBV11-2 to TRBJ2-6; D is possibly TRBD2 (5 bases). The CDR3 totals 15 residues. CDR1 is SGHAT, CDR2 FQNNGV, per germline. Trimming cost V 1 base and J 4 bases, with 8 bases left between them. CDR3 DNA: TGTGCCAGCAGCTTAGTAAGCGGCGGGGCCAACGTCCTGACTTTC. This codes for CASSLVSGGANVLTF.

The rearrangement joins TRBV7-3 to TRBJ2-3; 10 nucleotides match TRBD2. Germline CDR1 is SGHTA and CDR2 is FQGTGA. The CDR3 is made up of 16 amino acids. V lost 3 bases to trimming and J lost 0 bases; unmatched junction nucleotides: 3. The CDR3 reads CASSFGLAASTDTQYF. CDR3 in DNA: TGTGCCAGCAGCTTCGGACTAGCGGCCAGCACAGATACGCAGTATTTT. The complete variable domain, with remaining parts taken from reference TRBV7-3 and TRBJ2-3, reads GAGVSQTPSNKVTEKGKYVELRCDPISGHTALYWYRQSLGQGPEFLIYFQGTGAADDSGLPNDRFFAVRPEGSVSTLKIQRTERGDSAVYLCASSFGLAASTDTQYFGPGTRLTVL.

This clone was counted a few times. The chain recombines TRBV4-3 with TRBJ2-3; D unresolved. V gave up 1 base and J gave up 6 bases, with 14 bases separating them. This CDR3 region has 15 residues. Germline V gene data show CDR1 as LGHNA and CDR2 as YSLEER. In DNA, the CDR3 is TGCGCCAGCAGCCAAGGCGCGGCTTCGCGCGATACGCAGTATTTT. Translated: CASSQGAASRDTQYF.

The rearrangement uses TRBV2 and TRBJ1-5, with 8 bases aligning to TRBD1. The CDR3 has 14 residues. The V segment lost 4 bases and the J segment 3 bases; nucleotides outside the gene matches: 2. In germline, CDR1 is SNHLY, CDR2 FYNNEI. This chain's CDR3 is CASSGTGSNQPQHF. CDR3 in DNA: TGTGCCAGCAGTGGGACAGGGTCCAATCAGCCCCAGCATTTT.

The sample holds a few counts of this clone. The J gene is TRBJ2-7, the V gene TRBV7-2; no clear D. In germline, CDR1 is SGHTA, CDR2 FQGNSA. Between the trimmed V and J ends, which lost 4 bases and 3 bases, there was a span of 10 bases. This CDR3 has 13 residues. Here the CDR3 DNA reads TGTGCCAGCAGCTGGATGCCAGGCTACGAGCAGTACTTC. It codes for CASSWMPGYEQYF.

The chain is built from TRBV6-5 and TRBJ2-7; a possible D gene is TRBD2 (5 bases). V was cut by 4 bases and J by 3 bases, with 16 bases left in between. Germline CDR1 and CDR2: MNHEY and SVGAGI. This CDR3 spans 15 amino acids. The CDR3 loop reads CASSSLTGMSYEQYF. DNA for the CDR3: TGTGCCAGCAGTTCCCTGACGGGAATGAGCTACGAGCAGTACTTC.

CDR3 sequence reads: CASSFSGDYNEQFF. The CDR3, as DNA: TGCGCCAGCAGCTTCAGCGGGGATTACAATGAGCAGTTCTTC. The V call is TRBV5-1, the J call TRBJ2-1; 7 bases map to TRBD2. The germline gives CDR1 SGHRS, CDR2 YFSETQ. Unmatched junction bases numbered 3, after V lost 2 bases and J lost 4 bases. CDR3 length equals 14 residues.

The chain joins TRBV30 to TRBJ2-2; D possibly corresponds to TRBD1 (6 bases). The CDR3 has 14 residues. Per the germline V gene, CDR1 is GTSNPN and CDR2 is SVGIG (reference sequence). Trimming cost V 5 bases and J 3 bases, with 13 bases left between them. CDR3: CAWQGTRDTGELFF. In DNA, the CDR3 is TGTGCCTGGCAGGGGACGCGAGACACCGGGGAGCTGTTTTTT.

This chain connects TRBV10-3 to TRBJ2-3; 10 bases are a match to TRBD2. Germline V gene data show CDR1 as ENHRY and CDR2 as SYGVKD. CDR3 length: 15 amino acids. Germline trimming cut 2 bases from V and 1 base from J; bases unmatched to any gene: 0. The CDR3 DNA reads as TGTGCCATCAGTGAGGGACTAGCGGGCACAGATACGCAGTATTTT. This gives the protein CAISEGLAGTDTQYF.

This clone was counted only a few times. The rearrangement joins TRBV5-1 to TRBJ2-5; TRBD2 agrees at 12 bases. The V segment lost 4 bases and the J segment 5 bases; nucleotides outside the gene matches: 12. This CDR3 region has 17 residues. Germline lookup yields CDR1 SGHRS and CDR2 YFSETQ. The chain's CDR3 is CASSQTDGLAGYETQYF. Here the CDR3 DNA reads TGCGCCAGCAGCCAAACGGACGGACTAGCGGGATATGAGACCCAGTACTTC.

The rearrangement uses TRBV6-6 and TRBJ1-2; D call uncertain. The CDR3 has 13 residues. Deletions cut 0 bases from V and 14 bases from J, with 16 bases between. The germline V gene encodes CDR1 MNHNY and CDR2 SVGAGI (reference sequence). This chain's CDR3 is CASSYSEELGDTF. The CDR3 DNA follows: TGTGCCAGCAGTTACTCAGAAGAGCTCGGGGATACCTTC.

The V and J genes are TRBV9 and TRBJ2-3; TRBD2 is a possible D gene (5 bases). V was clipped by 1 base and J by 3 bases, with 12 bases between them. The CDR3 spans 15 residues. The V gene's germline CDR1 is SGDLS and CDR2 YYNGEE. CDR3 coding DNA: TGTGCCAGCAGCGTACTAGTGGGAGTAACAGATACGCAGTATTTT. Its protein is CASSVLVGVTDTQYF. Complete variable domain (other parts from reference TRBV9 and TRBJ2-3): DSGVTQTPKHLITATGQRVTLRCSPRSGDLSVYWYQQSLDQGLQFLIQYYNGEERAKGNILERFSAQQFPDLHSELNLSSLELGDSALYFCASSVLVGVTDTQYFGPGTRLTVL.

This chain links TRBV4-3 with TRBJ2-5; possible D gene TRBD2, 6 bases. The CDR3 spans 16 residues. The V and J ends lost 1 base and 4 bases respectively, with 16 bases between them. Germline V gene sequence: CDR1 LGHNA, CDR2 YSLEER. CDR3: CASSQGSTSSRETQYF. The CDR3 DNA reads TGCGCCAGCAGCCAAGGGTCGACTAGTTCGCGAGAGACCCAGTACTTC.

The rearrangement joins TRBV29-1 to TRBJ1-1, with D hard to call. Germline V gene sequence: CDR1 SQVTM, CDR2 ANQGSEA. Trimming shortened V by 4 bases and J by 8 bases, and 11 bases separated the two germline ends. This CDR3 has 11 residues. The CDR3 spells CSVGSSLEAFF. CDR3 bases: TGCAGCGTTGGTAGCAGTCTAGAAGCTTTCTTT.

The rearrangement uses TRBV9 and TRBJ2-3; 11 positions agree with TRBD2. CDR1 and CDR2 from the germline V gene are SGDLS and YYNGEE. The CDR3 length is 16 residues. The V and J ends lost 3 bases and 6 bases, in that order; junction bases with no gene match: 9. The CDR3 coding sequence is TGTGCCAGCAGCGGTACTAGCGGGAGTTGGGAGGATACGCAGTATTTT. Its protein is CASSGTSGSWEDTQYF. Using reference TRBV9 and TRBJ2-3 for the parts outside the CDR3, the full variable domain is DSGVTQTPKHLITATGQRVTLRCSPRSGDLSVYWYQQSLDQGLQFLIQYYNGEERAKGNILERFSAQQFPDLHSELNLSSLELGDSALYFCASSGTSGSWEDTQYFGPGTRLTVL.

This sequence joins TRBV28 and TRBJ1-5; D is possibly TRBD1 (5 bases). Germline CDR1 and CDR2: MDHEN and SYDVKM. V was clipped by 6 bases and J by 2 bases, with 11 bases between them. CDR3 size: 14 residues. Here the CDR3 reads CASSFGRGNQPQHF. In nucleotides, the CDR3 is TGTGCCAGCAGCTTTGGCAGGGGCAATCAGCCCCAGCATTTT.

The chain employs TRBV7-9 and TRBJ2-2; possibly TRBD2 for D (6 bases). Trimming left V 5 bases short and J 4 bases short, with 11 bases between. Germline values: CDR1 SEHNR, CDR2 FQNEAQ (reference sequence). The length of the CDR3 is 14 residues. The CDR3 here is CASSHRDSTGELFF. CDR3 DNA: TGTGCCAGCAGCCACCGGGACTCCACCGGGGAGCTGTTTTTT. Filled out from reference TRBV7-9 and TRBJ2-2, the complete variable domain reads DTGVSQNPRHKITKRGQNVTFRCDPISEHNRLYWYRQTLGQGPEFLTYFQNEAQLEKSRLLSDRFSAERPKGSFSTLEIQRTEQGDSAMYLCASSHRDSTGELFFGEGSRLTVL.

This chain joins TRBV5-6 and TRBJ2-5; perhaps TRBD2 as D (6 bases). The J call may be in error: the DNA end matches TRBJ2-7 better. CDR3 size: 15 residues. The germline gives CDR1 SGHDT, CDR2 YYEEEE. The CDR3 region is CASNVAESHSYEQYF. The CDR3 nucleotides read TGTGCCAGCAATGTAGCGGAGTCACACTCCTACGAGCAGTACTTC.